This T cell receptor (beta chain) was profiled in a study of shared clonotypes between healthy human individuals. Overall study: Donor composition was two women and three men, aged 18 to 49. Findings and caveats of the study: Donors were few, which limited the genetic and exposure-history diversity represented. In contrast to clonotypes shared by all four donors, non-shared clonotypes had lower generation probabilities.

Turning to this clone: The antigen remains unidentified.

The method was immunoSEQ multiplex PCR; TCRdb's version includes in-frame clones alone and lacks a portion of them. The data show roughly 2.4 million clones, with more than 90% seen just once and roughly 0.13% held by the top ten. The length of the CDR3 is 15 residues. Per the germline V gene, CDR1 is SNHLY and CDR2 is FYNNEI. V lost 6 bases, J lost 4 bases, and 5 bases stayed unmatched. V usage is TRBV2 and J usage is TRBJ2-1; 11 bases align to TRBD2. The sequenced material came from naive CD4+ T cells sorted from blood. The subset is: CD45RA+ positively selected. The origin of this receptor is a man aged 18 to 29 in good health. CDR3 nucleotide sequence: TGTGCCAGCAGCCAACTAGCGGGAGTTTACAATGAGCAGTTCTTC. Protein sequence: CASSQLAGVYNEQFF.